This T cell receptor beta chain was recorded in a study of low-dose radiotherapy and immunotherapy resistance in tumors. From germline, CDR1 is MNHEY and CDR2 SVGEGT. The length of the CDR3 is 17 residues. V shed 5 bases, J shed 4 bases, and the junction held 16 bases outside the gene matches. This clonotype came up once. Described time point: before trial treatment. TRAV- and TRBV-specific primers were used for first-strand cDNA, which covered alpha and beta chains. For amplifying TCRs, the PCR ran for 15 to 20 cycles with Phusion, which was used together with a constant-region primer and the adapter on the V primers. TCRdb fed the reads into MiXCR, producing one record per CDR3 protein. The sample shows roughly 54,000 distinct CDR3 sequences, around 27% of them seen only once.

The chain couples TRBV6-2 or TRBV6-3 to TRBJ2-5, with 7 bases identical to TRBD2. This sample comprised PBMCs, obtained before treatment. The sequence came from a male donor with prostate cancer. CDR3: CASSEIGWAGARETQYF. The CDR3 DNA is TGTGCCAGCAGTGAAATAGGGTGGGCGGGAGCACGAGAGACCCAGTACTTC.